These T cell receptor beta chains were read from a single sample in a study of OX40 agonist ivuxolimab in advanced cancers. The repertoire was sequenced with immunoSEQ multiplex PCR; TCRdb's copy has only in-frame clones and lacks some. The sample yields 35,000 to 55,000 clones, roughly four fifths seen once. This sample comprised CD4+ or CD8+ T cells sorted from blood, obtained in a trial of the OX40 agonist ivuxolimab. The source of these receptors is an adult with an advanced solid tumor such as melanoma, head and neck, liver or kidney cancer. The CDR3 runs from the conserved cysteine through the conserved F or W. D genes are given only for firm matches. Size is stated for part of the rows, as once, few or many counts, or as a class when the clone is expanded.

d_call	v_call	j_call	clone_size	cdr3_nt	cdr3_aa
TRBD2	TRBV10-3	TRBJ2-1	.	TGTGCCATCAGTCAAAGCGGGAGTGGCAGGAATGAGCAGTTCTTC	CAISQSGSGRNEQFF
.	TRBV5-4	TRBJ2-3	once	TGTGCCAGCAACCCTCGGCCAAGCACAGATACGCAGTATTTT	CASNPRPSTDTQYF
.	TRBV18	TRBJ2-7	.	TGTGCCAGCTCATTCAGTGGGGCCTACGAGCAGTACTTC	CASSFSGAYEQYF
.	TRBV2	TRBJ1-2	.	TGTGCCAGCAGACACAACAGAGAGACTAACTATGGCTACACCTTC	CASRHNRETNYGYTF
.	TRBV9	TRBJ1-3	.	TGTGCCAGCAGCCAACAGGGTTTCTCTGGAAACACCATATATTTT	CASSQQGFSGNTIYF
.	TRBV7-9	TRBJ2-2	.	TGTGCCAGCAGCCGCGGAGTCTTCGAACACACCGGGGAGCTGTTTTTT	CASSRGVFEHTGELFF
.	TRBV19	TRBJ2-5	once	TGTGCCAGTATCGGTAGCGATGAGACCCAGTACTTC	CASIGSDETQYF
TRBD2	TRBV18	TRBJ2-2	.	TGTGCCAGCTCACCCGCCCGCGGGGGAAGGACCGGGGAGCTGTTTTTT	CASSPARGGRTGELFF
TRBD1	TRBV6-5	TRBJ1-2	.	TGTGCCAGCAGTTCAGTGGGACAGGCCCCCTATGGCTACACCTTC	CASSSVGQAPYGYTF
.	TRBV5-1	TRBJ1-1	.	TGCGCCAGCAGCGAGAGGGGGGAAACTGAAGCTTTCTTT	CASSERGETEAFF
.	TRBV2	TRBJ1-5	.	TGTGCCAGCAGTGTGCGACAGGGCAATCAGCCCCAGCATTTT	CASSVRQGNQPQHF
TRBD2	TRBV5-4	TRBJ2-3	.	TGTGCCAGCAGCTTGGCCGGTGGGAGGGCCACAGATACGCAGTATTTT	CASSLAGGRATDTQYF
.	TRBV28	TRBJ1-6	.	TGTGCCAGCAGTCCTCGGGGGAGACACTCCCTCCACTTT	CASSPRGRHSLHF
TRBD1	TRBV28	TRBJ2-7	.	TGTGCCAGCAGTTCATTACGGCGGGACAGGGGGGCCTACGAGCAGTACTTC	CASSSLRRDRGAYEQYF
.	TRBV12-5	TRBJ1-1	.	TGTGCTAGTGGCCCGGGGGTTGGGATGAACACTGAAGCTTTCTTT	CASGPGVGMNTEAFF
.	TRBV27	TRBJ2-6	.	TGTGCCAGCAGTTTGCTCTCTGGGGCCAACGTCCTGACTTTC	CASSLLSGANVLTF
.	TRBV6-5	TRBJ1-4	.	TGTGCCAGCAGTCTCACGACAGGAGGGGGTGGAAAACTGTTTTTT	CASSLTTGGGGKLFF
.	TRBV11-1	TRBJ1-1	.	TGTGCCAGCAGCCCCCGGGGTCCAGGCGGGGCTTTCTTT	CASSPRGPGGAFF
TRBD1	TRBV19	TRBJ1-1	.	TGTGCCAGTAAGTTACAGGGGGCGCCCGGTGCGAACACTGAAGCTTTCTTT	CASKLQGAPGANTEAFF
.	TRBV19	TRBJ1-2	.	TGTGCCAGTAGTATAGGTTCCAGTCCCGATGGCTACACCTTC	CASSIGSSPDGYTF
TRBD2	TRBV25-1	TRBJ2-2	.	TGTGCCAGCAGTGAAAGACTAGCGATCTACACCGGGGAGCTGTTTTTT	CASSERLAIYTGELFF
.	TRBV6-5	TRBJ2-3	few	TGTGCCGCAAGGGCCAGCGCAGATACGCAGTATTTT	CAARASADTQYF
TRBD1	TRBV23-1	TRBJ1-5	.	TGCGCCAGCAAAGGACAGGGCAGCAATCAGCCCCAGCATTTT	CASKGQGSNQPQHF